This T cell receptor (beta chain) comes out of a study of blood T cells in healthy people across ages. Combining a sample-barcoded 5' primer with a J-beta primer mix, a second PCR ran for roughly 6 to 12 cycles. TCRdb ran MiXCR on the 5' RACE reads and lists one entry per CDR3 protein. The sample lists 1,500,000 or so distinct CDR3 sequences; about 42% were seen once. This CDR3 spans 16 amino acids. CDR1 is SNHLY, CDR2 FYNNEI, per germline. Deletions cut 3 bases from V and 3 bases from J, with 16 bases between. The rearrangement uses TRBV2 and TRBJ2-3; D might be TRBD1 or TRBD2, each matching 5 bases. This sequence was found in a woman between 18 and 30 years old in good health. The sequencing sample was made of blood. The CDR3 DNA follows: TGTGCCAGCAGTGACGTCTCTACCGGGGCTACAGATACGCAGTATTTT. Amino acid sequence: CASSDVSTGATDTQYF.